Each of the 8 T cell receptor beta chains below was sequenced from the same sample in a study of long-term antiretroviral therapy in people with HIV. immunoSEQ v3.0 was run at survey level. The repertoire was sequenced with immunoSEQ multiplex PCR; TCRdb's copy has only in-frame clones and lacks some. The sample has 25,000 to 30,000 clones; 80% to 95% are singletons. This specimen consisted of unsorted PBMCs, obtained 5 to 5.5 years after starting antiretroviral therapy. These receptors came from a woman between 40 and 50 years old with HIV.

The table lists this clone with a count of one. This chain links TRBV2 with TRBJ1-1, with unresolved D. V shed 1 base and J shed 1 base, with 7 bases lying between them. Looked up from germline, CDR1 is SNHLY and CDR2 is FYNNEI. This CDR3 is built from 14 residues. CDR3 nucleotides: TGTGCCAGCAGTGAAGGAGCAGGGAACACTGAAGCTTTCTTT. Amino acids: CASSEGAGNTEAFF.

The V and J genes are TRBV2 and TRBJ2-7; D unresolved. This CDR3 spans 14 amino acids. Trimming stripped 4 bases from V and 7 bases from J, with 17 bases between. Germline V gives CDR1 SNHLY, CDR2 FYNNEI. CDR3 amino acids: CASSVSTRHEEQYF. CDR3 bases: TGTGCCAGCAGTGTTTCGACGAGGCATGAGGAGCAGTACTTC.

This chain links TRBV6-6 with TRBJ2-7; tentative D call: TRBD2 (5 bases). V lost 0 bases and J 7 bases, leaving 7 bases between the germline ends. The CDR3 has 12 amino acids. Germline V lookup: CDR1 MNHNY, CDR2 SVGAGI (reference sequence). The chain's CDR3 is CASSYSTGEQYF. CDR3 nucleotide sequence: TGTGCCAGCAGTTACTCGACGGGGGAGCAGTACTTC.

The V gene is TRBV7-9, the J gene TRBJ1-5; D is undetermined. The germline V and J ends were trimmed by 1 base and 2 bases, with 12 bases remaining between them. The CDR3 is 16 amino acids. The V gene's germline CDR1 is SEHNR and CDR2 FQNEAQ (reference sequence). The CDR3 DNA reads as TGTGCCAGCAGCTTAGTACTCGGGTTAGGCAATCAGCCCCAGCATTTT. As protein: CASSLVLGLGNQPQHF.

The J gene is TRBJ2-3, the V gene TRBV19, with D perhaps TRBD1 (5 bases). The V gene lost 7 bases and the J gene lost 1 base, with 9 bases spanning the gap. Germline V gene lookup returns CDR1 LNHDA and CDR2 SQIVND (reference sequence). The CDR3 sequence is 13 residues long. CDR3: CASTQTGTDTQYF. The DNA of the CDR3 is TGTGCCAGTACCCAGACAGGCACAGATACGCAGTATTTT.

The gene calls are TRBV9 and TRBJ2-1; tentative D call: TRBD2 (6 bases). The CDR3 consists of 12 residues. In germline, CDR1 is SGDLS, CDR2 YYNGEE. V was cut by 3 bases and J by 7 bases, with 8 bases left in between. CDR3 protein: CASSGGVNEQFF. CDR3 coding DNA: TGTGCCAGCAGCGGGGGGGTGAATGAGCAGTTCTTC.

The gene calls are TRBV4-1 and TRBJ2-2; D call uncertain. The CDR3 loop spans 14 amino acids. The germline V and J ends were trimmed by 0 bases and 4 bases, with 6 bases remaining between them. Germline CDR1 is MGHRA and CDR2 is YSYEKL. CDR3 residues: CASSQEYSTGELFF. CDR3 nucleotide sequence: TGCGCCAGCAGCCAAGAATATTCCACCGGGGAGCTGTTTTTT.

The chain links TRBV19 to TRBJ1-2; 8 bases are shared with TRBD1. The ends lost 7 bases at V and 5 bases at J; junction bases unmatched: 9. CDR1 and CDR2 from the germline V gene are LNHDA and SQIVND (reference sequence). The CDR3 has 14 residues. DNA of the CDR3: TGTGCCAGTACCAAGGACAGGGTGGAATATGGCTACACCTTC. Translation gives CASTKDRVEYGYTF.